This entry lists 27 T cell receptor beta chains sequenced from one sample in a study of T-cell memory formation after mild COVID-19. TCRdb reprocessed the 5' RACE reads via MiXCR and lists one record per CDR3 protein. The data hold tens of thousands of distinct CDR3 sequences, with around a quarter observed a single time. Sequencing used PBMCs or a T cell subset sorted from them (not recorded which). These receptors were obtained from a man aged 18 to 29 who had mild COVID-19 (a few samples of this study predate the infection). Cell type and time point are not known.

V usage is TRBV4-2 and J usage is TRBJ2-1; unclear D gene. Germline V gives CDR1 LGHNA, CDR2 YNFKEQ. Trimming took 0 bases from V and 5 from J, leaving 5 bases between them. This CDR3 comprises 13 residues. This CDR3 is CASSQDKNNEQFF. The CDR3 DNA reads as TGTGCCAGCAGCCAAGATAAGAACAATGAGCAGTTCTTC.

The chain employs TRBV7-8 and TRBJ2-1; 13 positions agree with TRBD2. Germline V lookup: CDR1 SGHVS, CDR2 FQNEAQ. V was clipped by 5 bases and J by 8 bases; unmatched bases: 6. The CDR3 consists of 15 residues. The CDR3 is CASSRGTSGVYEQFF. Here the CDR3 DNA reads TGTGCCAGCAGCCGAGGGACTAGCGGGGTCTATGAGCAGTTCTTC.

This clonotype was recorded a few times. The chain recombines TRBV6-6 with TRBJ2-1; D uncertain. Trimming removed 7 bases at V and 6 bases at J, with 16 bases between. CDR1 MNHNY and CDR2 SVGAGI come from the germline V gene (reference sequence). This CDR3 comprises 14 residues. CDR3 nucleotides: TGTGCCAGCATTCCAAGCCTTACCGCCAATGAGCAGTTCTTC. Amino acid sequence: CASIPSLTANEQFF.

The chain is built from TRBV20-1 and TRBJ2-7, with D perhaps assigned TRBD1 or TRBD2 (6 bases each). The germline V and J ends were trimmed by 4 bases and 7 bases, with 17 bases remaining between them. The CDR3 length is 13 residues. CDR1 and CDR2 (germline): DFQATT, SNEGSKA (reference sequence). The DNA of the CDR3 is TGCAGTGCTACAGGGGACTTGTCTGGGGAGCAGTACGTC. Protein: CSATGDLSGEQYV.

The V gene is TRBV6-6, the J gene TRBJ2-7; D is perhaps TRBD1 (7 bases). The germline V and J ends were trimmed by 2 bases and 6 bases, with 11 bases remaining between them. This CDR3 has 13 residues. Germline loops: CDR1 MNHNY, CDR2 SVGAGI (reference sequence). CDR3 DNA sequence: TGTGCCAGCAGTTACGGAGGGGGCGGCGAGCAGTACTTC. Translated, it gives CASSYGGGGEQYF.

The chain carries TRBV24-1 and TRBJ2-1; 8 bases line up with TRBD2. The V and J ends lost 3 bases and 7 bases, in that order; junction bases with no gene match: 10. The V gene's germline CDR1 is KGHDR and CDR2 SFDVKD. The CDR3 spans 16 residues. CDR3 sequence reads: CATSDLAGGAINEQFF. CDR3 bases: TGTGCCACCAGTGATCTAGCGGGCGGAGCGATAAATGAGCAGTTCTTC.

This clonotype was seen only a few times. The chain joins TRBV12-3 or TRBV12-4 to TRBJ2-1; TRBD2 agrees at 12 bases. The CDR3 extends over 15 amino acids. Losses at the gene ends were 7 bases for V and 6 bases for J; bases not matched to a gene: 7. The CDR3 DNA sequence: TGTGCCAGCAAACTAGCGGGGGGACTCCGCAATGAGCAGTTCTTC. Translating gives CASKLAGGLRNEQFF.

This clonotype appeared a few times. This chain links TRBV9 with TRBJ2-7, with 7 bases aligning to TRBD1. Germline V gene lookup returns CDR1 SGDLS and CDR2 YYNGEE. J was trimmed by 6 bases and V by 4 bases; bases with no gene match: 4. This CDR3 spans 12 amino acids. The CDR3 DNA reads TGTGCCAGCAGCCCGAACAGGGGCGAGCAGTACTTC. Translation: CASSPNRGEQYF.

This clonotype was found a few times. The chain uses TRBV9 and TRBJ2-5; TRBD1 matches 9 bases. The germline V gene encodes CDR1 SGDLS and CDR2 YYNGEE. J gave up 5 bases and V 2 bases, and 10 bases lay outside the gene matches. This CDR3 comprises 16 residues. CDR3 amino acids: CASSVEGVGQGETQYF. CDR3 DNA: TGTGCCAGCAGCGTCGAGGGGGTAGGACAGGGGGAGACCCAGTACTTC.

This clonotype was observed a few times. This chain joins TRBV2 and TRBJ2-2; tentatively, D is TRBD2 (5 bases). The CDR3 has 15 amino acids. From germline, CDR1 is SNHLY and CDR2 FYNNEI. V lost 8 bases, J lost 7 bases, and 20 bases lay in between. This CDR3 is CASLGSDSTLGELFF. CDR3 sequence (DNA): TGTGCCAGCCTAGGGAGTGACTCCACCCTCGGGGAGCTGTTTTTT.

This clonotype was counted between two and nine times. The chain joins TRBV6-4 to TRBJ2-2, with TRBD1 matching over 8 bases. The CDR3 sequence is 16 residues long. The J segment lost 5 bases and the V segment lost 2 bases, leaving 7 bases of the junction unmatched. The germline gives CDR1 MRHNA, CDR2 SNTAGT. CDR3 in amino acids: CASSDGGQGQTGELFF. The CDR3 nucleotides read TGTGCCAGCAGTGACGGAGGACAGGGTCAAACCGGGGAGCTGTTTTTT.

The chain is built from TRBV11-2 and TRBJ1-1; the D is unclear. The V gene lost 0 bases and the J gene lost 8 bases, with 10 bases spanning the gap. This CDR3 contains 13 residues. Germline V gives CDR1 SGHAT, CDR2 FQNNGV. The CDR3 spells CASSLENVVEAFF. The CDR3 bases are TGTGCCAGCAGCTTAGAGAACGTTGTAGAAGCTTTCTTT.

This clonotype was counted between two and nine times. The V call is TRBV29-1, the J call TRBJ2-2; D uncertain. Germline CDR1 SQVTM, CDR2 ANQGSEA. The V and J ends lost 4 bases and 6 bases respectively, with 9 bases between them. The CDR3 sequence is 12 residues long. CDR3 coding DNA: TGCAGCGTTGTTCACCGCTCCGGGGAGCTGTTTTTT. Protein product: CSVVHRSGELFF.

This chain joins TRBV21-1 and TRBJ2-7; the table's D call, TRBD1, has no DNA check behind it. TRBV21-1 is termed a pseudogene. CDR3 length: 15 residues. CDR3 sequence: CASISTGTGCCEQYV. The DNA for the CDR3 is TGTGCCAGCATTTCGACCGGGACAGGGTGTTGCGAGCAGTACGTC.

The CDR3 bases are TGTGCCACCAGCAGATCCTGGACGGGGAACACTGAAGCTTTCTTT. Translation gives CATSRSWTGNTEAFF. The genes are TRBV15 and TRBJ1-1; no reliable D call. Germline V gene lookup returns CDR1 LNHNV and CDR2 YYDKDF (reference sequence). The CDR3 sequence is 15 residues long. The V and J ends lost 2 bases and 1 base respectively, with 11 bases between them.

This clonotype was counted many times. At one end the junction does not follow the germline gene, possibly because of a read error. This chain joins TRBV7-2 and TRBJ1-5; D remains ambiguous. The CDR3 extends over 14 amino acids. Germline CDR1 and CDR2: SGHTA and FQGNSA. The CDR3 loop reads CASSFGPSTQPQHF. In nucleotides, the CDR3 is TGTGCCAGCAGCTTCGGTCCTAGCACTCAGCCCCAGCATTTT.

The V gene is TRBV27, the J gene TRBJ2-5; TRBD1 might be the D (5 bases). V gave up 0 bases and J gave up 3 bases, with 8 bases separating them. From germline, CDR1 is MNHEY and CDR2 SMNVEV (reference sequence). This CDR3 spans 14 amino acids. CDR3 region: CASSLSQGKETQYF. CDR3 coding DNA: TGTGCCAGCAGTTTATCCCAGGGTAAAGAGACCCAGTACTTC.

The V call is TRBV4-1, the J call TRBJ2-5, with D possibly being TRBD1 (6 bases). The V end was cut by 4 bases, the J end by 4 bases, with 22 bases between. Germline V CDR1 and CDR2: MGHRA, YSYEKL. The CDR3 runs to 17 residues. The CDR3 nucleotides are TGCGCCAGCAGCCCACACATGGGACAATCGGTGGGAGAGACCCAGTACTTC. Its translation is CASSPHMGQSVGETQYF.

A single count supports this clonotype. Compared with germline, one end of the junction differs, possibly owing to a read error. V is TRBV2 and J is TRBJ2-1; TRBD2 is a possible D gene (5 bases). This CDR3 contains 15 residues. Germline lookup yields CDR1 SNHLY and CDR2 FYNNEI. In DNA, the CDR3 is TGTGCCAGCAGTGGGACTCTGAGCTCCTACAATGAGCAGTTATTC. Amino acids: CASSGTLSSYNEQLF. The whole variable domain, filled in from reference TRBV2 and TRBJ2-1, reads EPEVTQTPSHQVTQMGQEVILRCVPISNHLYFYWYRQILGQKVEFLVSFYNNEISEKSEIFDDQFSVERPDGSNFTLKIRSTKLEDSAMYFCASSGTLSSYNEQLFGPGTRLTVL.

The table lists this clonotype with a count of one. The V gene is TRBV7-8, the J gene TRBJ2-5; maybe TRBD2 (6 bases). Trimming pared 3 bases from V and 5 bases from J, leaving 10 bases between. The CDR3 loop spans 13 amino acids. Per the germline V gene, CDR1 is SGHVS and CDR2 is FQNEAQ. CDR3 protein: CASSFGSRETQYF. The CDR3 DNA is TGTGCCAGCAGCTTCGGGAGTCGGGAGACCCAGTACTTC.

The CDR3 bases are TGTGCCAGCAGCTTGCTTTTTGGGGACAGCGAAGCTTTCTTT. Protein: CASSLLFGDSEAFF. J is TRBJ1-1 and V is TRBV11-2, with 7 positions matching TRBD1. The germline V gene has CDR1 SGHAT and CDR2 FQNNGV. V shed 3 bases, J shed 8 bases, and the junction held 9 bases outside the gene matches. This CDR3 spans 14 amino acids.

The J gene is TRBJ1-6, the V gene TRBV27, with D possibly being TRBD1 (6 bases). The CDR3 sequence is 13 residues long. The germline gives CDR1 MNHEY, CDR2 SMNVEV (reference sequence). The V end lost 6 bases, the J end lost 10 bases, and 13 bases lay between the germline ends. The CDR3 loop is CASRPGGLSPLHF. CDR3 bases: TGTGCCAGCAGGCCCGGGGGCCTGTCACCCCTCCACTTT.

The chain couples TRBV3-1 to TRBJ2-7; possible D gene TRBD1, 6 bases. From germline, CDR1 is LGHDT and CDR2 YNNKEL (reference sequence). This CDR3 region has 15 residues. Trimming took off 4 bases at V and 3 bases at J, with 16 bases between the two ends. The CDR3 reads CASSRPGHRRYEQYF. The CDR3 coding sequence is TGTGCCAGCAGCCGCCCGGGACATCGACGCTACGAGCAGTACTTC.

This clonotype was observed a single time. V is TRBV11-2 and J is TRBJ2-3; the D gene is possibly TRBD1 (6 bases). Looked up from germline, CDR1 is SGHAT and CDR2 is FQNNGV. The CDR3 has 13 residues. V lost 5 bases and J 4 bases, leaving 10 bases between the germline ends. The CDR3 loop reads CASSLQGPDTQYF. CDR3 DNA: TGTGCCAGCAGCCTACAGGGACCAGATACGCAGTATTTT.

CDR3 DNA: TGTGCCAGCAGCGTAGCTAGAAGCGGGGGCAACACCGGGGAGCTGTTTTTT. Protein: CASSVARSGGNTGELFF. The J gene is TRBJ2-2, the V gene TRBV9, with 8 bases lining up with TRBD2. The germline V gene encodes CDR1 SGDLS and CDR2 YYNGEE. The CDR3 has 17 amino acids. V lost 0 bases, J lost 2 bases, and 6 bases stayed unmatched.

This chain uses TRBV9 with TRBJ2-7; 8 bases align to TRBD1. V lost 0 bases, J lost 2 bases, and 4 bases stayed unmatched. CDR3 size: 15 residues. Germline values: CDR1 SGDLS, CDR2 YYNGEE. CDR3 protein: CASSVGQGSPYEQYF. CDR3 sequence (DNA): TGTGCCAGCAGCGTAGGACAGGGGTCCCCCTACGAGCAGTACTTC.

V usage is TRBV7-6 and J usage is TRBJ1-2, with D possibly TRBD1 on 6 matching bases. This CDR3 spans 13 amino acids. Per the germline V gene, CDR1 is SGHVS and CDR2 is FNYEAQ. The ends were cut back, 0 bases at V and 6 bases at J, with 8 bases in the middle. This chain's CDR3 is CASSLAGGDGYTF. In DNA, the CDR3 is TGTGCCAGCAGCTTAGCAGGGGGTGATGGCTACACCTTC. The full variable domain, with the rest looked up from reference TRBV7-6 and TRBJ1-2, is GAGVSQSPRYKVTKRGQDVALRCDPISGHVSLYWYRQALGQGPEFLTYFNYEAQQDKSGLPNDRFSAERPEGSISTLTIQRTEQRDSAMYRCASSLAGGDGYTFGSGTRLTVV.